One sample yielded the 20 T cell receptor beta chains listed below, sequenced in a study of blood T cells in healthy people across ages. A J-beta primer mix and a sample-barcoded 5' primer were used in a second PCR of roughly 6 to 11 cycles. TCRdb independently ran MiXCR on the 5' RACE reads; one entry per CDR3 protein. This table has approximately 680,000 distinct CDR3 sequences, 32% appearing once. The sequenced sample was blood. These TCRs come from a woman of 80 years or more in good health.

This clonotype was picked up many times. The chain has TRBV20-1 and TRBJ2-3, with 9 bases fitting TRBD1. The V and J ends lost 5 bases and 6 bases, in that order; junction bases with no gene match: 3. This CDR3 comprises 12 residues. Germline CDR1 is DFQATT and CDR2 is SNEGSKA (reference sequence). The CDR3 DNA sequence: TGCAGTGCTTCAGACAGGGGGGATACGCAGTATTTT. Protein product: CSASDRGDTQYF.

This clonotype has a handful of counts. This sequence joins TRBV5-1 and TRBJ2-2, with D perhaps matching TRBD1 or TRBD2 (5 bases each). V lost 4 bases to trimming and J lost 2 bases, with 24 bases between them. Germline assignment: CDR1 SGHRS and CDR2 YFSETQ. CDR3 length: 19 amino acids. The CDR3 nucleotides read TGCGCCAGCAGCCTACAACTAGGGACCCAGCTAGGCAACACCGGGGAGCTGTTTTTT. Its translation: CASSLQLGTQLGNTGELFF.

As to this clonotype: This may stem from a read error, because a much larger clone lies one nucleotide away. This chain links TRBV30 with TRBJ2-1; D might be TRBD2 (7 bases). CDR1 is GTSNPN and CDR2 is SVGIG in the germline V gene (reference sequence). The CDR3 runs 13 residues. Trimming stripped 1 base from V and 10 bases from J, with 14 bases between. The CDR3 loop is CAWSGGGRGEQFF. CDR3 DNA sequence: TGTGCCTGGAGTGGGGGGGGGCGAGGCGAGCAGTTCTTC.

The genes are TRBV29-1 and TRBJ1-1, with 10 bases aligning to TRBD1. Germline-derived CDR1 and CDR2 are SQVTM and ANQGSEA. The V and J ends lost 4 bases and 4 bases, in that order; junction bases with no gene match: 3. The CDR3 loop spans 13 amino acids. CDR3 sequence reads: CSVATGGVTEAFF. CDR3 nucleotides: TGCAGCGTTGCGACAGGGGGCGTCACTGAAGCTTTCTTT. Full variable domain (missing parts from reference TRBV29-1 and TRBJ1-1): SAVISQKPSRDICQRGTSLTIQCQVDSQVTMMFWYRQQPGQSLTLIATANQGSEATYESGFVIDKFPISRPNLTFSTLTVSNMSPEDSSIYLCSVATGGVTEAFFGQGTRLTVV.

The genes are TRBV7-2 and TRBJ2-1, with 7 nucleotides matching TRBD2. This CDR3 has 16 amino acids. V was pared by 8 bases and J by 6 bases, with 16 bases of the junction left unmatched. The germline CDR1 and CDR2 sequences are SGHTA and FQGNSA. Here the CDR3 reads CASALRLAGVLNEQFF. For the CDR3, the DNA is TGTGCCAGCGCACTCCGACTGGCGGGGGTCCTCAATGAGCAGTTCTTC.

This clonotype was counted a single time. This may be a read error, as it is one base from a much larger clone. This chain uses TRBV2 with TRBJ1-2; no reliable D call. Germline assignment: CDR1 SNHLY and CDR2 FYNNEI. The ends were cut back, 6 bases at V and 0 bases at J, with 11 bases in the middle. CDR3 length equals 14 residues. The CDR3 here is CASRRNRANYGYTF. CDR3 sequence (DNA): TGTGCCAGCAGGAGGAACCGAGCTAACTATGGCTACACCTTC.

With respect to this clonotype: A much larger clonotype is one base distant, so this may be a read error. The rearrangement uses TRBV3-1 and TRBJ2-5; D not resolved. CDR1 and CDR2 (germline): LGHDT, YNNKEL (reference sequence). Trimming stripped 0 bases from V and 11 bases from J, with 22 bases between. The CDR3 is made up of 16 amino acids. In DNA form, the CDR3 reads TGTGCCAGCAGCCAAGAAAACAACCAGCCTTACAATGAGCAGTACTTC. It specifies CASSQENNQPYNEQYF.

In its sample, this clonotype was seen once. The genes are TRBV7-2 and TRBJ2-7; 11 nucleotides match TRBD1. In germline, CDR1 is SGHTA, CDR2 FQGNSA. The trim removed 5 bases at V and 5 bases at J, leaving 11 bases unmatched. CDR3 length equals 16 residues. As DNA, the CDR3 is TGTGCCAGCAGCCCCTTTGGGGGACAGGGGGACCACGAGCAGTACTTC. Translating it yields CASSPFGGQGDHEQYF.

The chain recombines TRBV7-3 with TRBJ1-1; unclear D gene. The V end was cut by 5 bases, the J end by 5 bases, with 15 bases between. The germline V gene encodes CDR1 SGHTA and CDR2 FQGTGA. This CDR3 spans 14 amino acids. CDR3 amino acids: CASSPRTSHTEAFF. The CDR3 DNA sequence: TGTGCCAGCAGCCCCCGGACCTCCCATACTGAAGCTTTCTTT.

With respect to this clonotype: This may come from a read error, since a much larger clone is one base off. This chain uses TRBV10-3 with TRBJ2-1; 9 bases align to TRBD2. The CDR3 is 13 residues long. Germline V gene lookup returns CDR1 ENHRY and CDR2 SYGVKD. The CDR3 is CATLAGTDNERFF. CDR3 coding DNA: TGTGCCACCCTAGCGGGAACGGACAATGAGCGGTTCTTC.

This clonotype has just a few counts. This could be a read error, since a much larger clone is one nucleotide away. The gene calls are TRBV6-1 and TRBJ1-2; 7 bases are a match to TRBD1. With 2 bases clipped from V and 4 bases from J, the junction kept 7 bases outside the gene matches. This CDR3 spans 15 amino acids. CDR1 and CDR2 from the germline V gene are MNHNS and SASEGT. The CDR3 DNA is TGTGCCAGCAGTGAAACACTGACAGGGTGCTATGGCTACACCTTC. It is translated as CASSETLTGCYGYTF.

The V and J genes are TRBV7-2 and TRBJ2-1; D not certain. CDR3 length: 15 residues. Germline lookup yields CDR1 SGHTA and CDR2 FQGNSA. Trimming stripped 1 base from V and 0 bases from J, with 7 bases between. The CDR3 here is CASSLEFGSYNEQFF. Here the CDR3 DNA reads TGTGCCAGCAGCTTAGAATTCGGCTCCTACAATGAGCAGTTCTTC.

The chain couples TRBV18 to TRBJ1-2; 7 nucleotides line up with TRBD1. Germline loops: CDR1 KGHSH, CDR2 LQKENI. After removal of 6 bases from V and 4 bases from J, the junction contained 11 bases not matched to a gene. The length of the CDR3 is 15 residues. CDR3 nucleotide sequence: TGTGCCAGCTCTCAAAAGGAAGGGGGCAGCTATGGCTACACCTTC. Encoded protein: CASSQKEGGSYGYTF.

Ten or more counts support this clonotype. CDR3 DNA: TGTGCCAGCAGCTTAGGTGGGAGGAGTAGCAATCAGCCCCAGCATTTT. Translated: CASSLGGRSSNQPQHF. The chain carries TRBV7-2 and TRBJ1-5; no reliable D call. The CDR3 contains 16 residues. The V end lost 1 base, the J end lost 0 bases, and 10 bases lay between the germline ends. The V gene's germline CDR1 is SGHTA and CDR2 FQGNSA.

The chain employs TRBV7-9 and TRBJ1-1; D not certain. The germline gives CDR1 SEHNR, CDR2 FQNEAQ (reference sequence). The V end was cut by 1 base, the J end by 4 bases, with 7 bases between. The CDR3 has 13 residues. CDR3 sequence (DNA): TGTGCCAGCAGCTTAGGGACCGCCACTGAAGCTTTCTTT. Protein sequence: CASSLGTATEAFF.

Comments on this clonotype: The junction shows a germline mismatch at one end, possibly a read error. The chain combines TRBV2 with TRBJ1-1, with 8 nucleotides matching TRBD1. The CDR3 loop spans 14 amino acids. The V gene's germline CDR1 is SNHLY and CDR2 FYNNEI. This chain's CDR3 is CAGSEQGAGTEAFF. The DNA for the CDR3 is TGTGCCGGCAGTGAGCAGGGGGCAGGCACTGAAGCTTTCTTT.

The V call is TRBV20-1, the J call TRBJ2-2; 9 nucleotides agree with TRBD2. This CDR3 has 16 residues. With 6 bases clipped from V and 0 bases from J, the junction kept 8 bases outside the gene matches. Germline values: CDR1 DFQATT, CDR2 SNEGSKA (reference sequence). The CDR3 region has the DNA TGCAGTGCGCCAAATAGCGGGGGACCGAACACCGGGGAGCTGTTTTTT. Translation: CSAPNSGGPNTGELFF.

This clonotype was detected many times. The rearrangement uses TRBV18 and TRBJ1-4, with 7 bases lining up with TRBD1. The CDR3 totals 15 residues. Germline trimming cut 0 bases from V and 10 bases from J; bases unmatched to any gene: 8. Germline CDR1 and CDR2: KGHSH and LQKENI. CDR3 DNA sequence: TGTGCCAGCTCACCACCGTCGGGAACAGGGGTAAAACTGTTTTTT. It specifies CASSPPSGTGVKLFF.

In its sample, this clonotype was seen many times. The chain carries TRBV9 and TRBJ2-5; D may be TRBD2 (5 bases). The germline V gene encodes CDR1 SGDLS and CDR2 YYNGEE. Trimming cost V 0 bases and J 4 bases, with 10 bases left between them. The CDR3 extends over 14 amino acids. Written as DNA, the CDR3 is TGTGCCAGCAGCGTAGGTACTAGAGGAGAGACCCAGTACTTC. Residues: CASSVGTRGETQYF. The complete variable domain, with remaining parts taken from reference TRBV9 and TRBJ2-5, reads DSGVTQTPKHLITATGQRVTLRCSPRSGDLSVYWYQQSLDQGLQFLIQYYNGEERAKGNILERFSAQQFPDLHSELNLSSLELGDSALYFCASSVGTRGETQYFGPGTRLLVL.

This clonotype was picked up many times. This chain links TRBV2 with TRBJ2-5; D uncertain. The CDR3 has 12 amino acids. CDR1 SNHLY and CDR2 FYNNEI come from the germline V gene. The V and J ends lost 1 base and 6 bases respectively, with 6 bases between them. The CDR3 DNA reads as TGTGCCAGCAGTGAAGAGGCGAAGACCCAGTACTTC. This gives the protein CASSEEAKTQYF. The variable domain in full, completed from reference TRBV2 and TRBJ2-5, reads EPEVTQTPSHQVTQMGQEVILRCVPISNHLYFYWYRQILGQKVEFLVSFYNNEISEKSEIFDDQFSVERPDGSNFTLKIRSTKLEDSAMYFCASSEEAKTQYFGPGTRLLVL.